This TCR beta chain was found in a study of CD8+ T cells in alopecia areata. Study details: The duration of tofacitinib was 6 to 18 months, with 6 months off drug afterward.

Sorted populations comprised CD4+ and CD8+ T cells obtained from PBMCs. Only a few counts were recorded for this clone. CDR3 size: 16 residues. CDR1 LGHNA and CDR2 YSLEER come from the germline V gene. Deletions cut 0 bases from V and 3 bases from J, with 15 bases between. cDNA serving as the sequencing template came from extracted, reverse transcribed RNA. Method: immunoSEQ multiplex PCR; TCRdb's copy keeps in-frame clones and lacks some. The table has over 150,000 clones, 63% seen once. Sample: CD4+ T cells sorted from blood, taken at week 0. This rearrangement joins TRBV4-3 to TRBJ2-7, with TRBD2 as a possible D gene (5 bases). The sequence was collected from a human donor with alopecia areata. The CDR3 DNA is TGCGCCAGCAGCCAAGATTACACTAGTAATCTCTACGAGCAGTACTTC. This encodes CASSQDYTSNLYEQYF.